This T cell receptor (beta chain) comes out of a study of cytomegalovirus exposure and HLA in healthy donors. Study observations and caveats: The investigators catalogued 150 to 200 TCR beta chains as cytomegalovirus-associated. Earlier analysis looked at TCR beta V segments, and most were productive about 87% or about 30% of the time. In vitro assays verified that three CMV-associated chains recognized CMV antigens specifically. Later genetic work tied a missense DCLRE1C variant to beta-chain V and J trimming.

J lost 10 bases, V lost 5 bases, and 5 bases had no gene match. Germline V CDR1 and CDR2: MNHEY, SVGAGI. This CDR3 is built from 12 residues. As to this clone: Its antigen is currently unknown.

13 Jbeta primers and 60 Vbeta primers were used for the PCR. The table came from immunoSEQ multiplex PCR; TCRdb's copy has only in-frame clones and leaves some out. The sample lists about 180,000 clones; roughly 85% were seen once. The receptor's source is a man aged 35 to 55 in good health and CMV-seropositive. The chain has TRBV6-5 and TRBJ1-1; 9 bases are shared with TRBD1. Sequenced material: PBMCs. CDR3 sequence reads: CASSEGQGSAFF. CDR3 DNA sequence: TGTGCCAGCAGTGAAGGACAGGGGTCAGCTTTCTTT.